This TCR beta chain was captured in a study of blood T cells in healthy people across ages. A sample-barcoded 5' primer and a J-beta primer mix were used in a second PCR of roughly 7 to 12 cycles. Sequencing recovered at least 2.5 million CDR3-containing paired-end reads from each sample. TCRdb passed the 5' RACE reads through MiXCR, listing each CDR3 protein once. The sample yields roughly 800,000 distinct CDR3 sequences, roughly 64% seen once. The V end lost 3 bases, the J end lost 0 bases, and 10 bases lay between the germline ends. CDR3 length: 14 residues. Germline V gene data show CDR1 as DFQATT and CDR2 as SNEGSKA (reference sequence). A few counts support this clonotype.

This chain joins TRBV20-1 and TRBJ2-3, with a tentative D call TRBD2 (5 bases). This TCR was recovered from a man younger than 45 in good health. The sequencing input was blood. The CDR3 loop reads CSARRLASTDTQYF. In nucleotides, the CDR3 is TGCAGTGCTAGGAGGCTAGCTAGCACAGATACGCAGTATTTT.